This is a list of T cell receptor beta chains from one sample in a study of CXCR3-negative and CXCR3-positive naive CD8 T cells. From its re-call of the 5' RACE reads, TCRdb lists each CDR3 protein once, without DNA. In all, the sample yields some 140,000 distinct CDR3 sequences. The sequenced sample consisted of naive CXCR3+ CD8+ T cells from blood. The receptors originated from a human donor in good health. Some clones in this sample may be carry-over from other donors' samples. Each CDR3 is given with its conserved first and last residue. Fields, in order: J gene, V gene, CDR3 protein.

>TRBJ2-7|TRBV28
CASSPRLNPYEQYF
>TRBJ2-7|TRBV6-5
CASSYDPGLGYEQYF
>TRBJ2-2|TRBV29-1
CSVIGETGELFF
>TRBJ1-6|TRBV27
CASSLVGVLSPLHF
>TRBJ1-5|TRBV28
CASSLGGQGIQPQHF
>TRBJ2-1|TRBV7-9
CASSTTTGGVDNEQFF
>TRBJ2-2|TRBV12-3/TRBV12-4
CASSGGLRLNTGELFF
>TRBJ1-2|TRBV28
CASRSGGWSGYTF
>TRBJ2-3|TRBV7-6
CASSLETVDTQYF
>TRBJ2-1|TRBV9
CASSVALATGKQFF